This T cell receptor beta chain is drawn from a study of blood T cell repertoires in COVID-19. At the level of the study: The cDNA or gDNA used as material had been derived from T cells, B-cell-depleted T cells, or PBMCs.

CDR3 length: 14 amino acids. J lost 1 base, V lost 4 bases, and 3 bases had no gene match. Looked up from germline, CDR1 is MNHEY and CDR2 is SVGAGI. In terms of age and location, participants ranged from about 18 to 95 years and lived in roughly 22 US areas. Cohorts were assigned according to the clinical history that participants reported. As handled by the study authors: Amplification of reference gene primers provided the estimated nucleated cell counts. Method: immunoSEQ multiplex PCR; TCRdb's copy keeps in-frame clones and lacks some. V and J calls plus clone size are reproduced from that table; the DNA served to infer D and trimming. The data contain 200,000 or so clones, 70% to 90% of them singletons.

The chain is built from TRBV6-5 and TRBJ1-1; 7 positions agree with TRBD1. This receptor was identified in a woman aged 35 to 49 with acute COVID-19. The sample was PBMCs or T cells enriched from blood (not recorded which). The CDR3 reads CASSWGQRNTEAFF. The CDR3, as DNA: TGTGCCAGCAGTTGGGGACAGCGGAACACTGAAGCTTTCTTT.